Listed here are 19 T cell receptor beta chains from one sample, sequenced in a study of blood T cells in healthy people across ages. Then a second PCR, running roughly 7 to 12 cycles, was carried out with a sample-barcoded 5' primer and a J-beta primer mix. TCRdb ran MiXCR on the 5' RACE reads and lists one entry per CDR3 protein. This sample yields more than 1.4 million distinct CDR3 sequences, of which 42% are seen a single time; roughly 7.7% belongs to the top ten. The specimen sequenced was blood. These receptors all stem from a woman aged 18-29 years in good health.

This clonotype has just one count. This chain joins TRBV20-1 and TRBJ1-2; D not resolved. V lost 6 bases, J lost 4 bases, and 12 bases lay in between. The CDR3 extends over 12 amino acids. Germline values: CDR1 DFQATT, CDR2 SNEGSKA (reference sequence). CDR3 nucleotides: TGCAGTGCCGGTACAGAGGCCTATGGCTACACCTTC. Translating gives CSAGTEAYGYTF.

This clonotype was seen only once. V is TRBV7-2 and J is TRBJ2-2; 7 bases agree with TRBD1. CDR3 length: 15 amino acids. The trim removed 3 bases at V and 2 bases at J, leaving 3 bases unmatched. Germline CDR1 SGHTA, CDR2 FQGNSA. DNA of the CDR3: TGTGCCAGCAGCTTTCGGACAGGAAACACCGGGGAGCTGTTTTTT. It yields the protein CASSFRTGNTGELFF. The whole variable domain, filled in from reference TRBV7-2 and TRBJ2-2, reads GAGVSQSPSNKVTEKGKDVELRCDPISGHTALYWYRQSLGQGLEFLIYFQGNSAPDKSGLPSDRFSAERTGGSVSTLTIQRTQQEDSAVYLCASSFRTGNTGELFFGEGSRLTVL.

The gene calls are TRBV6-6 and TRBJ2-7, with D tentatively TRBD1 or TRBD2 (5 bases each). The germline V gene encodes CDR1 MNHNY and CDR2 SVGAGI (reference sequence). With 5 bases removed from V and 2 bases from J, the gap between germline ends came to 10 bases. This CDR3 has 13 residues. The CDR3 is CASSKGRPYEQYF. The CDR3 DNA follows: TGTGCCAGCAGTAAGGGACGGCCCTACGAGCAGTACTTC.

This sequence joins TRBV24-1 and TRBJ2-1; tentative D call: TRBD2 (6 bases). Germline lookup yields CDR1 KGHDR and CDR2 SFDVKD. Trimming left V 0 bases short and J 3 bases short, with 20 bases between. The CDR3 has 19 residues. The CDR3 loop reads CATSDLDTPSDGNYNEQFF. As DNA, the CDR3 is TGTGCCACCAGTGATTTGGATACTCCTAGCGACGGAAACTACAATGAGCAGTTCTTC.

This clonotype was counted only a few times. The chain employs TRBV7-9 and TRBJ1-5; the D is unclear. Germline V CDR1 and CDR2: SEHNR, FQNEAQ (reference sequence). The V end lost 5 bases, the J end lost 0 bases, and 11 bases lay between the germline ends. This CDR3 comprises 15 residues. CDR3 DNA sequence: TGTGCCAGCAGCCACGGTGGAGGTAGCAATCAGCCCCAGCATTTT. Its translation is CASSHGGGSNQPQHF.

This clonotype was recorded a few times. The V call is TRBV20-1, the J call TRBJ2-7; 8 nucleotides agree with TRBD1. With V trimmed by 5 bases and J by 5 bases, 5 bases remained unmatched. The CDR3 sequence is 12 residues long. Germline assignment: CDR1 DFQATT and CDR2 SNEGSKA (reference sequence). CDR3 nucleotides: TGCAGTGCTGACAGGGGAATCGACGAGCAGTACTTC. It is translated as CSADRGIDEQYF.

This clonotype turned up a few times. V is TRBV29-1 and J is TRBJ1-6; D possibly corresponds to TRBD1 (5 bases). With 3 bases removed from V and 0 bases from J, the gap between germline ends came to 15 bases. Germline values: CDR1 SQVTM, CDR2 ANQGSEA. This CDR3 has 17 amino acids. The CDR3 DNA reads TGCAGCGTTGATCCGGGACTCAGGAGCTCCTATAATTCACCCCTCCACTTT. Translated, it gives CSVDPGLRSSYNSPLHF.

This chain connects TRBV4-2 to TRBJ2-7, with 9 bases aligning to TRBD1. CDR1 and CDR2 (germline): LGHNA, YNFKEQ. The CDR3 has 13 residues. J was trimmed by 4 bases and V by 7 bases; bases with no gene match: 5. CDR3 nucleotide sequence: TGTGCCAGCACCGGGACAGGGCATTACGAGCAGTACTTC. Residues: CASTGTGHYEQYF.

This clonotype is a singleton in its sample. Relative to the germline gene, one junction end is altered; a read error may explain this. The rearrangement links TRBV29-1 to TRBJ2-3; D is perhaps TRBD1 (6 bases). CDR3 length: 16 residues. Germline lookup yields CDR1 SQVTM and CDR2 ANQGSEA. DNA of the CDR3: TGCAGCGTTCGCCCCTCAGACAGGCATGGCACGGATACGCAGTATTTT. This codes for CSVRPSDRHGTDTQYF.

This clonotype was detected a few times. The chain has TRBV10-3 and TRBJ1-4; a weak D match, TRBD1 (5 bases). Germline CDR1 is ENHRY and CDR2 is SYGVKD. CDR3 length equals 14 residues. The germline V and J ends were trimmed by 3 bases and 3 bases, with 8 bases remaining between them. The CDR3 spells CAISEGAANEKLFF. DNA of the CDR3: TGTGCCATCAGTGAAGGGGCGGCTAATGAAAAACTGTTTTTT.

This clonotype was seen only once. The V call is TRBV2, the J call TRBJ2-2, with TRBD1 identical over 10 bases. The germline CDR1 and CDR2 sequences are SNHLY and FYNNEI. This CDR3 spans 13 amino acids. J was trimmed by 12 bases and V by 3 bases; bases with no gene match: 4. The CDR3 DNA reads TGTGCCAGCAGTGAGGAGGGACAGGGGAAGCTGTTTTTT. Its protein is CASSEEGQGKLFF.

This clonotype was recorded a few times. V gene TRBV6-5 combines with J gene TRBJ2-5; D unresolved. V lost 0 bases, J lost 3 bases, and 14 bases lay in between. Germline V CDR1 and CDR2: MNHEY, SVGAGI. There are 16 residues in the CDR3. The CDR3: CASSYSIRQMEETQYF. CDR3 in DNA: TGTGCCAGCAGTTACTCGATCCGGCAAATGGAAGAGACCCAGTACTTC.

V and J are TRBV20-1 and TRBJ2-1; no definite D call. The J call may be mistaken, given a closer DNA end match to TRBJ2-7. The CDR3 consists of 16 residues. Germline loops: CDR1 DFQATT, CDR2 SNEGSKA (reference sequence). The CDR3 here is CSARKTDPSMGNEQYF. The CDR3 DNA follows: TGCAGTGCTAGGAAAACCGACCCCTCTATGGGGAATGAGCAGTACTTC.

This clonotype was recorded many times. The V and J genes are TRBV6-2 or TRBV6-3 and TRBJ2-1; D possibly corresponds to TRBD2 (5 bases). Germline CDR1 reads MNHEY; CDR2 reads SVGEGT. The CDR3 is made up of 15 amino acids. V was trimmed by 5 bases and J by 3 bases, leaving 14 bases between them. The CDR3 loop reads CASSLPRGFYNEQFF. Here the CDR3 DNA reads TGTGCCAGCAGTCTACCCCGGGGTTTCTACAATGAGCAGTTCTTC.

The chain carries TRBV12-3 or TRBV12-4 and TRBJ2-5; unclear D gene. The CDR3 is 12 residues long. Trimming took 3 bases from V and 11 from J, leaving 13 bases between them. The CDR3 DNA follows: TGTGCCAGCAGTTTGGTGGTGACCCGGCAGTACTTC. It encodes CASSLVVTRQYF.

For the CDR3, the DNA is TGCGCCAGCAGCCAAGATCCCGGCGGAGCACTTAGCTCCTACAATGAGCAGTACTTC. Protein: CASSQDPGGALSSYNEQYF. The V call is TRBV4-1, the J call TRBJ2-1; no clear D gene. The J call could be wrong; TRBJ2-7 is a better fit for the DNA end. The CDR3 contains 19 residues. The V gene's germline CDR1 is MGHRA and CDR2 YSYEKL.

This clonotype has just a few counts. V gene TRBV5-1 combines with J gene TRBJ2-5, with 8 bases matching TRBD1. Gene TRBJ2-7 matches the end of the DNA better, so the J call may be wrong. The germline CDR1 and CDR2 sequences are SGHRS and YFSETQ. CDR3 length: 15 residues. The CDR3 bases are TGCGCCAGCAGGGATGCTGGACAGGGATCCTACGAGCAGTACTTC. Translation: CASRDAGQGSYEQYF.

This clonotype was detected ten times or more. The CDR3 spells CSVRGPGVGGNAGELFF. The CDR3 bases are TGCAGCGTTAGGGGCCCCGGGGTTGGGGGTAACGCCGGGGAGCTGTTTTTT. The V call is TRBV29-1, the J call TRBJ2-2; D may correspond to TRBD1 or TRBD2 (5 bases each). This CDR3 has 17 amino acids. Trimming stripped 5 bases from V and 6 bases from J, with 25 bases between. CDR1 is SQVTM, CDR2 ANQGSEA, per germline.

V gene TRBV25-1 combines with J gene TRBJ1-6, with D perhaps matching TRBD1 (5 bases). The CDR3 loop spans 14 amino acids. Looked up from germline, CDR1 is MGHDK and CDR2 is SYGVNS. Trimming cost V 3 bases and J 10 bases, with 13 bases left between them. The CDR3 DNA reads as TGTGCCAGCAGTGATACTGGTGGGGGGTCACCCCTCCACTTT. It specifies CASSDTGGGSPLHF.